These 13 T cell receptor beta chains were sequenced from one sample in a study of T cells in tumors after PD-1 blockade. Assay used: immunoSEQ multiplex PCR; TCRdb lists only in-frame clones, some missing. The table has 50,000 to 75,000 clones, 74% seen once. Sample: PBMCs, taken after anti-PD-1 treatment. These receptors all stem from a human donor with basal cell carcinoma.

The V and J genes are TRBV6-1 and TRBJ2-3; 7 bases agree with TRBD1. J lost 3 bases, V lost 0 bases, and 6 bases had no gene match. The V gene's germline CDR1 is MNHNS and CDR2 SASEGT. This CDR3 contains 16 residues. CDR3: CASSEAPGQPTDTQYF. CDR3 coding DNA: TGTGCCAGCAGTGAAGCCCCGGGACAGCCTACAGATACGCAGTATTTT.

CDR3 nucleotide sequence: TGCGCCAGCAGCTTGGAGGGCAAAACCTACGAGCAGTACTTC. Amino acids: CASSLEGKTYEQYF. The chain joins TRBV5-1 to TRBJ2-7; no clear D. The V end lost 0 bases, the J end lost 2 bases, and 9 bases lay between the germline ends. The germline V gene has CDR1 SGHRS and CDR2 YFSETQ. The CDR3 length is 14 residues.

V usage is TRBV10-3 and J usage is TRBJ2-7; TRBD1 matches 9 bases. CDR1 and CDR2 (germline): ENHRY, SYGVKD. CDR3 size: 13 residues. V dropped 8 bases and J dropped 3; count of bases not matched to a gene: 5. The CDR3 DNA follows: TGTGCCATCGGGGACAGGGCGGACTACGAGCAGTACTTC. The encoded protein is CAIGDRADYEQYF.

This chain links TRBV6-5 with TRBJ1-5; 8 nucleotides line up with TRBD1. There are 14 residues in the CDR3. The V gene's germline CDR1 is MNHEY and CDR2 SVGAGI. V lost 8 bases, J lost 3 bases, and 6 bases stayed unmatched. CDR3 residues: CASGGQGVNQPQHF. As DNA, the CDR3 is TGTGCCAGCGGCGGACAGGGCGTCAATCAGCCCCAGCATTTT.

The rearrangement uses TRBV12-3 or TRBV12-4 and TRBJ2-7; either TRBD1 or TRBD2 may supply D (5 bases each). The CDR3 sequence is 13 residues long. The germline V and J ends were trimmed by 8 bases and 5 bases, with 16 bases remaining between them. The CDR3 nucleotides are TGTGCCAGCGGTCTTGGGGGTAGAAACGAGCAGTACTTC. Encoded protein: CASGLGGRNEQYF.

J is TRBJ2-7 and V is TRBV7-8; 10 nucleotides match TRBD2. In germline, CDR1 is SGHVS, CDR2 FQNEAQ. CDR3 size: 15 residues. Trimming cost V 1 base and J 6 bases; bases outside gene matches: 6. CDR3 in DNA: TGTGCCAGCAGCTTAGGAGCGGGGGGGCTCGGCGAGCAGTACTTC. This sequence encodes CASSLGAGGLGEQYF.

This sequence joins TRBV4-2 and TRBJ1-1; the D is unclear. Trimming pared 0 bases from V and 1 base from J, leaving 18 bases between. The length of the CDR3 is 18 residues. The V gene's germline CDR1 is LGHNA and CDR2 YNFKEQ. The CDR3 nucleotides are TGTGCCAGCAGCCAAGACCTTGAGCTAGGGATAGGGAACACTGAAGCTTTCTTT. This gives the protein CASSQDLELGIGNTEAFF.

Only a few counts were recorded for this clone. V is TRBV19 and J is TRBJ2-3, with TRBD2 matching 7 bases. CDR1 and CDR2 (germline): LNHDA, SQIVND (reference sequence). This CDR3 region has 17 residues. The V and J ends lost 4 bases and 5 bases, in that order; junction bases with no gene match: 15. CDR3 in DNA: TGTGCCAGTAGTACCCGCGGGGGAGGCGCTTCCATAGATACGCAGTATTTT. Residues: CASSTRGGGASIDTQYF.

The chain combines TRBV4-1 with TRBJ2-4; possible D gene TRBD2, 5 bases. The CDR3 sequence is 15 residues long. From germline, CDR1 is MGHRA and CDR2 YSYEKL. Trimming left V 5 bases short and J 5 bases short, with 16 bases between. CDR3 DNA: TGCGCCAGCAGCTCCGGACTGAGAGGCGAAAACATTCAGTACTTC. This codes for CASSSGLRGENIQYF.

The sample holds a few counts of this clone. The genes are TRBV20-1 and TRBJ2-2, with unresolved D. Per the germline V gene, CDR1 is DFQATT and CDR2 is SNEGSKA (reference sequence). This CDR3 has 11 residues. The V end lost 3 bases, the J end lost 8 bases, and 7 bases lay between the germline ends. The CDR3 sequence: CSARYQGELFF. The CDR3 nucleotides are TGCAGTGCTAGGTACCAGGGGGAGCTGTTTTTT.

This clone was recorded a few times. The V gene is TRBV3-1 (or the pseudogene TRBV3-2), the J gene TRBJ1-1, with 8 bases fitting TRBD1. Germline CDR1 and CDR2: LGHDT and YNNKEL (reference sequence). With 4 bases clipped from V and 3 bases from J, the junction kept 7 bases outside the gene matches. The CDR3 loop spans 15 amino acids. In DNA, the CDR3 is TGTGCCAGCAGCCCACAGGGGGGTGTGTACACTGAAGCTTTCTTT. It translates to CASSPQGGVYTEAFF.

The gene calls are TRBV19 and TRBJ2-7; a weak D match, TRBD1 (5 bases). CDR3 length: 14 residues. Germline CDR1 and CDR2: LNHDA and SQIVND (reference sequence). Trimming took 3 bases from V and 5 from J, leaving 14 bases between them. Written as DNA, the CDR3 is TGTGCCAGTAGTATCTCACAGGTAATCCACGAGCAGTACTTC. Translation gives CASSISQVIHEQYF.

This clone was detected a few times. The gene calls are TRBV19 and TRBJ2-2; D unclear. Germline V gene lookup returns CDR1 LNHDA and CDR2 SQIVND (reference sequence). Trimming pared 5 bases from V and 1 base from J, leaving 11 bases between. The CDR3 contains 15 residues. CDR3 DNA sequence: TGTGCCAGTAGTCCTTCGCGGATGAACACCGGGGAGCTGTTTTTT. It translates to CASSPSRMNTGELFF.